This TCR beta chain was recovered during a study of cytomegalovirus exposure and HLA in healthy donors. Findings of the study overall: High specificity and sensitivity for cytomegalovirus status were reported for the classifier.

With respect to this clone: No antigen is known for it.

V lost 5 bases and J lost 3, with 14 bases in between. CDR3 size: 15 residues. The germline V gene encodes CDR1 SGHDN and CDR2 FVKESK. The data were produced by immunoSEQ multiplex PCR, yet TCRdb's version contains in-frame clones alone and is incomplete. The data hold 180,000 or so clones, with around nine tenths observed a single time. The chain couples TRBV14 to TRBJ2-1; D is perhaps TRBD2 (6 bases). The sequence was obtained from a man in his thirties or forties in good health and CMV-seropositive. Sequenced material: PBMCs. CDR3: CASSAPGVLYNEQFF. CDR3 in DNA: TGTGCCAGCAGCGCCCCGGGAGTTCTCTACAATGAGCAGTTCTTC.